This T cell receptor beta chain was identified during a study of cytomegalovirus exposure and HLA in healthy donors. Study results and caveats: According to the study, roughly 160 TCR beta chains were cytomegalovirus-associated.

Germline CDR1 and CDR2: SGHDN and FVKESK. This CDR3 region has 16 residues. V was pared by 1 base and J by 5 bases, with 17 bases between. The PCR made use of 60 Vbeta and 13 Jbeta primers. Here immunoSEQ multiplex PCR was the method, and the copy in TCRdb shows in-frame clones only, minus some. In the table there are around 140,000 clones, around 86% of which are singletons. This clone was found a few times. Its antigen is as yet unknown. The rearrangement joins TRBV14 to TRBJ2-5; TRBD2 might be the D (6 bases). Source material: PBMCs. The receptor was isolated from a woman in her fifties or sixties in good health and CMV-seropositive. Here the CDR3 reads CASSQGLTRTGETQYF. CDR3 nucleotide sequence: TGTGCCAGCAGCCAAGGGTTGACTAGAACCGGGGAGACCCAGTACTTC.